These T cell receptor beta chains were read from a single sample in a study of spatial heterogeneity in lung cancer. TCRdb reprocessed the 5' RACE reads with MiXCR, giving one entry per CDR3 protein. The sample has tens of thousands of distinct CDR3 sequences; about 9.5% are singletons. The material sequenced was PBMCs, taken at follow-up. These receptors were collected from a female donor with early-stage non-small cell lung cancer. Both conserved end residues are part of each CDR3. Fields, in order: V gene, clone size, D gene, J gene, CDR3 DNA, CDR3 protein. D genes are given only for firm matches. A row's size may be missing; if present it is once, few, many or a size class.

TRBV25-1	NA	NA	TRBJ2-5	TGTGCCAGCAGTGAATCAGGGAAAGAGACCCAGTACTTC	CASSESGKETQYF
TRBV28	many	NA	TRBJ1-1	TGTGCCAGCAGTTTAGGGGAGGGCGGCGACACTGAAGCTTTCTTT	CASSLGEGGDTEAFF
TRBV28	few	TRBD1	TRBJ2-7	TGTGCCAGCAGTCCCCGGGACAGTGAGACCTACGAGCAGTACTTC	CASSPRDSETYEQYF
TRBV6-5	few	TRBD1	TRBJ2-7	TGTGCCAGCATTAAAGGACAGGGAGGCCCCTGGGAGCAGTACTTC	CASIKGQGGPWEQYF
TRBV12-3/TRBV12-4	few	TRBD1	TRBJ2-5	TGTGCCAGCAGCTTCGGGGGACAGGGTCAGACCCAGTACTTC	CASSFGGQGQTQYF
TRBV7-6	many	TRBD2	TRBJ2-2	TGTGCCAGCAGCTACGCTAGCGGGGGTACCGGGGAGCTGTTTTTT	CASSYASGGTGELFF
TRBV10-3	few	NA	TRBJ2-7	TGTGCCATCAGTGAGTCGGAGGGTATCTACGAGCAGTACTTC	CAISESEGIYEQYF
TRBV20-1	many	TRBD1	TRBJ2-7	TGCAGTGCTAGAGGGTCGGGCGACAGGGCGGACTACGAGCAGTACTTC	CSARGSGDRADYEQYF
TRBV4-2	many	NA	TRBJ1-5	TGTGCCAGCAGCCAAGATCGGGACACTTATCAGCCCCAGCATTTT	CASSQDRDTYQPQHF
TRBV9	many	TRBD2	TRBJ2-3	TGTGCCAGCAGCTTTCAAGCCGGGACTAGCGGGGGGCCTAGCACAGATACGCAGTATTTT	CASSFQAGTSGGPSTDTQYF
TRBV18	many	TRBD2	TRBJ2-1	TGTGCCAGCTCACCGGGACTAGCGGAACACAATGAGCAGTTCTTC	CASSPGLAEHNEQFF
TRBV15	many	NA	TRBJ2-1	TGTGCCACCAGCATACTTCGCTCTGGCGGTTACAATGAGCAGTTCTTC	CATSILRSGGYNEQFF
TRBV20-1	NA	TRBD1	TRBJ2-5	TGCAGTGCTTCCCGCCGGGACCCCAGGGGGGAGACCCAGTACTTC	CSASRRDPRGETQYF
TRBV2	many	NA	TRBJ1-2	TGTGCCAGCAGTGCAGGGGTCGCCAGCTATGGCTACACCTTC	CASSAGVASYGYTF
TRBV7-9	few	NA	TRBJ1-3	TGTGCCAGCAGCAACACAGGTTACACCATATATTTT	CASSNTGYTIYF
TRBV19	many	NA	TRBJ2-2	TGTGCCAGTAACGGCGGGACGAACACCGGGGAGCTGTTTTTT	CASNGGTNTGELFF
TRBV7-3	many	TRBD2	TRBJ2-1	TGTGCCAGCAGCTGGACTAGCGGGAGCTTCAATGAGCAGTTCTTC	CASSWTSGSFNEQFF
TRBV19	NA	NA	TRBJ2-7	TGTGCCAGTAGTGAGCAGATTCGTTCGTACGAGCAGTACTTC	CASSEQIRSYEQYF
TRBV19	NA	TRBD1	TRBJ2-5	TGTGCCAGTAGTATGAACAGGGGTGAGACCCAGTACTTC	CASSMNRGETQYF
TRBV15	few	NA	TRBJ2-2	TGTGCCACCAGCAGAGACCCCGAAGCCGGGGAGCTGTTTTTT	CATSRDPEAGELFF
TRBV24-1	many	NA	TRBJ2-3	TGTGCCACCAGTGACCTATCGGGCGTCCCCACAGATACGCAGTATTTT	CATSDLSGVPTDTQYF
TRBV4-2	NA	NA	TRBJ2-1	TGTGCCAGCAGCCAAGATAAAAGCGGCTTGCTCTCCTACAATGAGCAGTTCTTC	CASSQDKSGLLSYNEQFF
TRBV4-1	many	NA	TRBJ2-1	TGCGCCAGCAGCCAAGGACAGGCCACCTACAATGAGCAGTTCTTC	CASSQGQATYNEQFF
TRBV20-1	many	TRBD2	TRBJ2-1	TGCAGTGCTTTAGCGGGCGGATACAATGAGCAGTTCTTC	CSALAGGYNEQFF
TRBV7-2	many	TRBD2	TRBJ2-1	TGTGCCAGCAGCTTAGCAGGGACTAGCGTTCGCAATGAGCAGTTCTTC	CASSLAGTSVRNEQFF
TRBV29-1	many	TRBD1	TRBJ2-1	TGCAGCGTTAAAACCGGGACAGAACTTTACAATGAGCAGTTCTTC	CSVKTGTELYNEQFF
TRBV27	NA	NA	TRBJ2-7	TGTGCCACCTCAGGGATATCCTACGAGCAGTACTTC	CATSGISYEQYF
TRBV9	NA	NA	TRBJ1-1	TGTGCCAGCAGGGTTGGGGAGGGGACTGAAGCTTTCTTT	CASRVGEGTEAFF
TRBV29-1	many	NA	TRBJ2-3	TGCAGCGTCCCTACTTACACAGATACGCAGTATTTT	CSVPTYTDTQYF
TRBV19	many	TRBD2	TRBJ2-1	TGTGCCAGTACACCGGGACTAGCGGGAGGCCCATGGAATGAGCAGTTCTTC	CASTPGLAGGPWNEQFF
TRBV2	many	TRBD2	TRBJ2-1	TGTGCCAGCAGACGACGGGAGGGCCGTCTCTTC	CASRRREGRLF
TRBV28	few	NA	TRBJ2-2	TGTGCCAGCAGTCCCCCATGGGCCCTCCGAACCGGGGAGCTGTTTTTT	CASSPPWALRTGELFF
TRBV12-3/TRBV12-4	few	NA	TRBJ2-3	TGTGCCAGCTTGGGAGATGGTCTAGTCACAGATACGCAGTATTTT	CASLGDGLVTDTQYF
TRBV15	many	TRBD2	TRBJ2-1	TGTGCCACCAGCAGAGATCAAATCGGAGTAGCGGGGGACAATGAGCAGTTCTTC	CATSRDQIGVAGDNEQFF
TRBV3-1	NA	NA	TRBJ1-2	TGTGCCAGCAGCCAAGAGCAGGGTTCTAACTATGGCTACACCTTC	CASSQEQGSNYGYTF
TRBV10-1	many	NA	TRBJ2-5	TGCGCCAGCAGTGACTGGGAGACCCAGTACTTC	CASSDWETQYF
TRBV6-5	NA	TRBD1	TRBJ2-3	TGTGCCAGCAACACGCCGGGACAGGGGTCAGATACGCAGTATTTT	CASNTPGQGSDTQYF
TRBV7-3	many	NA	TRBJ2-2	TGTGCCAGCAGAGGGGGTGGTGACACCGGGGAGCTGTTTTTT	CASRGGGDTGELFF
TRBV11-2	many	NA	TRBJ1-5	TGTGCCAGCAGCTTAGTGGCAGGGGAACAGCCCCAGCATTTT	CASSLVAGEQPQHF
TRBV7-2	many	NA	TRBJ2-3	TGTGCCAGCAGCTCAGGGAAAGATACGCAGTATTTT	CASSSGKDTQYF
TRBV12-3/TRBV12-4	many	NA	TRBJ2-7	TGTGCCAGCGCCTCATCCTACGAGCAGTACTTC	CASASSYEQYF